What follows are 29 T cell receptor beta chains derived from one specimen sequenced in a study of T-cell reconstitution after alpha-beta-depleted transplantation in children. TCRbeta library construction was performed incorporating unique molecular identifiers. One entry per CDR3 protein, called by TCRdb with MiXCR from the PCR reads. Counted here are some 500,000 distinct CDR3 sequences, about 31% occurring once; the ten biggest clones make up 2% to 2.5%. The starting material was PBMCs from the stem cell graft donor, obtained from the stem cell graft. The origin of the receptors is a human donor who donated a stem cell graft to a child with aplastic anemia.

The chain couples TRBV20-1 to TRBJ2-7; D gene uncertain. In germline, CDR1 is DFQATT, CDR2 SNEGSKA (reference sequence). The ends were cut back, 3 bases at V and 3 bases at J, with 12 bases in the middle. This CDR3 comprises 13 residues. The CDR3 reads CSASQPNRYEQYF. CDR3 DNA sequence: TGCAGTGCTAGCCAGCCTAACCGCTACGAGCAGTACTTC.

The genes are TRBV5-1 and TRBJ1-3; the D gene is possibly TRBD1 (5 bases). The CDR3 consists of 15 residues. Germline loops: CDR1 SGHRS, CDR2 YFSETQ. Trimming took off 7 bases at V and 0 bases at J, with 14 bases between the two ends. CDR3 loop: CASGPTGNSGNTIYF. Here the CDR3 DNA reads TGCGCCAGCGGCCCAACAGGAAACTCTGGAAACACCATATATTTT.

This clonotype was observed a handful of times. The chain joins TRBV12-3 or TRBV12-4 to TRBJ1-5; perhaps TRBD1 as D (6 bases). Trimming pared 7 bases from V and 7 bases from J, leaving 20 bases between. The CDR3 consists of 15 residues. CDR3 sequence (DNA): TGTGCCAGCAACCAGGACAGTGGGCTGGGGCAGCCCCAGCATTTT. It specifies CASNQDSGLGQPQHF.

The rearrangement links TRBV7-3 to TRBJ2-1; TRBD2 matches 12 bases. J gave up 9 bases and V 4 bases, and 7 bases lay outside the gene matches. The CDR3 consists of 15 residues. The germline V gene encodes CDR1 SGHTA and CDR2 FQGTGA. The CDR3 reads CASSSRTSGNGEQFF. The CDR3 region has the DNA TGTGCCAGCAGCTCAAGGACTAGCGGGAATGGTGAGCAGTTCTTC.

The chain joins TRBV7-9 to TRBJ1-2; D remains ambiguous. V lost 2 bases and J lost 8, with 15 bases in between. The CDR3 extends over 14 amino acids. From germline, CDR1 is SEHNR and CDR2 FQNEAQ (reference sequence). The CDR3 region has the DNA TGTGCCAGCAGCTTAAGGGCTGGGTCGGAGGGCTACACCTTC. It translates to CASSLRAGSEGYTF.

The genes are TRBV15 and TRBJ2-6, with 8 bases identical to TRBD2. This CDR3 is built from 17 residues. CDR1 LNHNV and CDR2 YYDKDF come from the germline V gene (reference sequence). V shed 1 base, J shed 0 bases, and the junction held 2 bases outside the gene matches. The CDR3, as DNA: TGTGCCACCAGCAGAGCCAGCGGGAGCTCTGGGGCCAACGTCCTGACTTTC. Amino acid sequence: CATSRASGSSGANVLTF.

The chain joins TRBV7-9 to TRBJ2-5; D not resolved. Germline values: CDR1 SEHNR, CDR2 FQNEAQ (reference sequence). The V end lost 5 bases, the J end lost 5 bases, and 12 bases lay between the germline ends. The CDR3 is 13 amino acids. CDR3 coding DNA: TGTGCCAGCAGCCGAGGAGTCAGGGAGACCCAGTACTTC. It yields the protein CASSRGVRETQYF.

The genes are TRBV29-1 and TRBJ2-3; 8 nucleotides agree with TRBD2. CDR3 length: 15 amino acids. V gave up 8 bases and J gave up 2 bases; unmatched junction bases: 12. In germline, CDR1 is SQVTM, CDR2 ANQGSEA. The CDR3 loop reads CSPIERERSTDTQYF. CDR3 DNA: TGCAGCCCCATTGAGCGGGAGAGATCCACAGATACGCAGTATTTT.

This clonotype has only a few counts. V and J are TRBV9 and TRBJ2-3; D gene uncertain. From germline, CDR1 is SGDLS and CDR2 YYNGEE. The V gene lost 3 bases and the J gene lost 6 bases, with 17 bases spanning the gap. The CDR3 is 15 amino acids. CDR3 loop: CASSARRTATDTQYF. CDR3 coding DNA: TGTGCCAGCAGCGCCCGTCGAACGGCAACCGATACGCAGTATTTT.

The chain uses TRBV7-8 and TRBJ1-2; the match to TRBD1 covers 7 bases. The CDR3 totals 15 residues. V lost 7 bases to trimming and J lost 4 bases; unmatched junction nucleotides: 12. Germline assignment: CDR1 SGHVS and CDR2 FQNEAQ. CDR3 DNA: TGTGCCAGCACCCTAAGTGGGACAGCTGTCTATGGCTACACCTTC. It specifies CASTLSGTAVYGYTF.

This clonotype was counted only a few times. The chain combines TRBV30 with TRBJ1-2; perhaps TRBD1 as D (5 bases). V dropped 0 bases and J dropped 8 bases, with 13 bases sitting between them. CDR3 size: 13 residues. Germline CDR1 and CDR2: GTSNPN and SVGIG (reference sequence). CDR3 DNA sequence: TGTGCCTGGAGTGTCCTACAGAAGGGGGGCTACACCTTC. Translation: CAWSVLQKGGYTF.

This clonotype was picked up a small number of times. This chain uses TRBV9 with TRBJ2-1; 15 bases fit TRBD2. The CDR3 has 18 amino acids. With 3 bases clipped from V and 0 bases from J, the junction kept 4 bases outside the gene matches. Germline V gene sequence: CDR1 SGDLS, CDR2 YYNGEE. The CDR3 DNA reads TGTGCCAGCAGCGCCGGGACTAGCGGGGGGAGCTCCTACAATGAGCAGTTCTTC. It codes for CASSAGTSGGSSYNEQFF.

In its sample, this clonotype was seen a few times. The rearrangement joins TRBV28 to TRBJ2-1; no clear D gene. CDR3 length: 12 amino acids. Germline V gene data show CDR1 as MDHEN and CDR2 as SYDVKM. The ends were cut back, 0 bases at V and 6 bases at J, with 3 bases in the middle. CDR3: CASSLWRNEQFF. In DNA form, the CDR3 reads TGTGCCAGCAGTTTATGGCGCAATGAGCAGTTCTTC.

This clonotype occurred a few times. This chain uses TRBV7-6 with TRBJ2-3; D is possibly TRBD2 (5 bases). The V and J ends lost 2 bases and 1 base respectively, with 13 bases between them. This CDR3 spans 16 amino acids. Germline CDR1 SGHVS, CDR2 FNYEAQ. The CDR3 here is CASSLFQKAGTDTQYF. The CDR3 DNA reads TGTGCCAGCAGCTTATTTCAGAAAGCGGGCACAGATACGCAGTATTTT.

This clonotype has just a few counts. The chain couples TRBV15 to TRBJ1-5, with TRBD1 matching over 12 bases. The V gene end was trimmed by 3 bases and the J gene end by 6 bases; junction bases not matched to a gene: 6. Germline values: CDR1 LNHNV, CDR2 YYDKDF (reference sequence). CDR3 size: 16 residues. The CDR3 spells CATSSRDRGLAQPQHF. The CDR3, as DNA: TGTGCCACCAGCAGTCGGGACAGGGGGCTTGCTCAGCCCCAGCATTTT.

The gene calls are TRBV27 and TRBJ2-5, with D perhaps being TRBD1 or TRBD2 (6 bases each). The CDR3 length is 13 residues. The germline V gene encodes CDR1 MNHEY and CDR2 SMNVEV (reference sequence). Trimming left V 5 bases short and J 4 bases short, with 11 bases between. In nucleotides, the CDR3 is TGTGCCAGCAGTGAAGAGGGGGGAGAGACCCAGTACTTC. Translation: CASSEEGGETQYF.

This clonotype was detected ten times or more. The chain is built from TRBV6-6 and TRBJ1-1, with TRBD1 as a possible D gene (5 bases). The germline gives CDR1 MNHNY, CDR2 SVGAGI (reference sequence). The CDR3 runs to 13 residues. V gave up 2 bases and J gave up 1 base, with 5 bases separating them. CDR3 bases: TGTGCCAGCAGTTACGGGGGGAACACTGAAGCTTTCTTT. It translates to CASSYGGNTEAFF.

This chain joins TRBV9 and TRBJ1-1, with a weak D call TRBD1 (5 bases). The CDR3 length is 14 residues. Germline assignment: CDR1 SGDLS and CDR2 YYNGEE. Trimming left V 6 bases short and J 4 bases short, with 16 bases between. CDR3 residues: CASMQGPGFTEAFF. The CDR3 nucleotides are TGTGCCAGCATGCAGGGACCGGGTTTCACTGAAGCTTTCTTT. Supplemented by reference TRBV9 and TRBJ1-1, the full variable domain reads DSGVTQTPKHLITATGQRVTLRCSPRSGDLSVYWYQQSLDQGLQFLIQYYNGEERAKGNILERFSAQQFPDLHSELNLSSLELGDSALYFCASMQGPGFTEAFFGQGTRLTVV.

The J gene is TRBJ1-2, the V gene TRBV12-3 or TRBV12-4; tentatively, D is TRBD1 (6 bases). V was shortened by 8 bases and J by 2 bases, with 12 bases between the two germline ends. The CDR3 totals 13 residues. CDR3 residues: CASGKGENYGYTF. CDR3 in DNA: TGTGCCAGCGGGAAGGGGGAGAACTATGGCTACACCTTC.

This rearrangement joins TRBV4-2 to TRBJ2-4; D is undetermined. The CDR3 has 17 residues. Germline V gives CDR1 LGHNA, CDR2 YNFKEQ. The ends were cut back, 0 bases at V and 0 bases at J, with 12 bases in the middle. Here the CDR3 DNA reads TGTGCCAGCAGCCAAGATCTTTACTACCTAGCCAAAAACATTCAGTACTTC. Protein product: CASSQDLYYLAKNIQYF.

This chain uses TRBV7-6 with TRBJ2-2, with TRBD1 as a possible D gene (5 bases). V gave up 1 base and J gave up 2 bases, with 14 bases separating them. CDR3 length: 17 residues. The germline V gene has CDR1 SGHVS and CDR2 FNYEAQ. The CDR3 is CASSLVQSRANTGELFF. Here the CDR3 DNA reads TGTGCCAGCAGCTTAGTGCAAAGCAGGGCCAACACCGGGGAGCTGTTTTTT. Combining the CDR3 with reference TRBV7-6 and TRBJ2-2 gives the whole variable domain GAGVSQSPRYKVTKRGQDVALRCDPISGHVSLYWYRQALGQGPEFLTYFNYEAQQDKSGLPNDRFSAERPEGSISTLTIQRTEQRDSAMYRCASSLVQSRANTGELFFGEGSRLTVL.

In its sample, this clonotype was seen a few times. The gene calls are TRBV4-3 and TRBJ2-7; D is possibly TRBD1 (6 bases). The CDR3 has 15 residues. V lost 1 base and J lost 3, with 13 bases in between. The germline CDR1 and CDR2 sequences are LGHNA and YSLEER. CDR3 residues: CASSQGWDTYYEQYF. Written as DNA, the CDR3 is TGCGCCAGCAGCCAAGGCTGGGACACCTACTACGAGCAGTACTTC.

The chain couples TRBV5-1 to TRBJ2-3; D gene unclear. Germline V gene sequence: CDR1 SGHRS, CDR2 YFSETQ. This CDR3 region has 15 residues. The V and J ends lost 4 bases and 2 bases respectively, with 14 bases between them. The DNA of the CDR3 is TGCGCCAGCAGCCCTGAGTTGACCCCCACAGATACGCAGTATTTT. As protein: CASSPELTPTDTQYF.

The rearrangement links TRBV5-5 to TRBJ2-5, with TRBD2 matching over 10 bases. The CDR3 loop spans 14 amino acids. Trimming removed 4 bases from V and 3 bases from J; junction bases left unmatched: 3. Germline V gives CDR1 SGHKS, CDR2 YYEKEE (reference sequence). The CDR3 loop reads CASSRGLAEETQYF. The CDR3 nucleotides read TGTGCCAGCAGCCGAGGACTAGCGGAAGAGACCCAGTACTTC. The whole variable domain, remainder taken from reference TRBV5-5 and TRBJ2-5, is DAGVTQSPTHLIKTRGQQVTLRCSPISGHKSVSWYQQVLGQGPQFIFQYYEKEERGRGNFPDRFSARQFPNYSSELNVNALLLGDSALYLCASSRGLAEETQYFGPGTRLLVL.

This chain connects TRBV10-3 to TRBJ2-2; D is uncertain. The germline V gene has CDR1 ENHRY and CDR2 SYGVKD. The ends were cut back, 0 bases at V and 4 bases at J, with 6 bases in the middle. This CDR3 contains 14 residues. The CDR3 protein is CAISESMGTGELFF. The CDR3, as DNA: TGTGCCATCAGTGAGTCGATGGGCACCGGGGAGCTGTTTTTT.

The V and J genes are TRBV29-1 and TRBJ2-1; D unresolved. Trimming stripped 0 bases from V and 7 bases from J, with 10 bases between. CDR3 length: 13 amino acids. CDR1 is SQVTM, CDR2 ANQGSEA, per germline. The CDR3 sequence: CSVEDSRRNEQFF. The CDR3, as DNA: TGCAGCGTTGAAGATTCCCGCAGGAATGAGCAGTTCTTC.

The chain combines TRBV29-1 with TRBJ2-3; 9 nucleotides line up with TRBD1. The V and J ends lost 3 bases and 3 bases, in that order; junction bases with no gene match: 7. There are 15 residues in the CDR3. Per germline, CDR1 SQVTM and CDR2 ANQGSEA. The DNA for the CDR3 is TGCAGCGTTGACCCCATGACAGGGGGGACAGATACGCAGTATTTT. Residues: CSVDPMTGGTDTQYF.

This rearrangement joins TRBV4-2 to TRBJ1-2, with 8 bases that match TRBD1. This CDR3 is 16 amino acids long. V shed 0 bases and J 2 bases; nucleotides not matched to a gene: 5. Germline V lookup: CDR1 LGHNA, CDR2 YNFKEQ. This CDR3 reads CASSQEVWTGNYGYTF. For the CDR3, the DNA is TGTGCCAGCAGCCAAGAAGTTTGGACAGGGAACTATGGCTACACCTTC.

The chain carries TRBV6-2 or TRBV6-3 and TRBJ1-2; 7 nucleotides line up with TRBD1. Trimming took 6 bases from V and 3 from J; bases not matched to a gene: 7. Germline V CDR1 and CDR2: MNHEY, SVGEGT. The CDR3 totals 14 residues. The CDR3 DNA reads as TGTGCCAGCAGGAGACTCGGGACAGACTATGGCTACACCTTC. Its translation is CASRRLGTDYGYTF.